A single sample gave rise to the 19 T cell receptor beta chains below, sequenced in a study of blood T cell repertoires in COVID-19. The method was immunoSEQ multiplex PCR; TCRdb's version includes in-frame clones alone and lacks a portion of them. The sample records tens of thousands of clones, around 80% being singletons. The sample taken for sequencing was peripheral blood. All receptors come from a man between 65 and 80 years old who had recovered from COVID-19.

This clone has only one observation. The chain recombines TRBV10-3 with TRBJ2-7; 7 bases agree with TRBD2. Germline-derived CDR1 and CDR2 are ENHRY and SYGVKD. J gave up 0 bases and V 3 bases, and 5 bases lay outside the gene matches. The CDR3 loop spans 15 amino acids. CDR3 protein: CAISETSESSYEQYF. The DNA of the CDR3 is TGTGCCATCAGTGAAACTAGCGAGAGCTCCTACGAGCAGTACTTC.

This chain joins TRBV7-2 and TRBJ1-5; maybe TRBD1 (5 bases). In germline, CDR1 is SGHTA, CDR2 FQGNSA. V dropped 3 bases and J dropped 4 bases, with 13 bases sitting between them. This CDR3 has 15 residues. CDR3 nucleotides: TGTGCCAGCAGCTTCTGGGGCGGAAGTAATCAGCCCCAGCATTTT. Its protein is CASSFWGGSNQPQHF.

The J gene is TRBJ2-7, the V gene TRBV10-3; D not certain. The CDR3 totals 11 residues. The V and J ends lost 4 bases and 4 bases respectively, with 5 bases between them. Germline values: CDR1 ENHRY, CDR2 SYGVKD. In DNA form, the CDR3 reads TGTGCCATCAGTGTAAATTACGAGCAGTACTTC. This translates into CAISVNYEQYF.

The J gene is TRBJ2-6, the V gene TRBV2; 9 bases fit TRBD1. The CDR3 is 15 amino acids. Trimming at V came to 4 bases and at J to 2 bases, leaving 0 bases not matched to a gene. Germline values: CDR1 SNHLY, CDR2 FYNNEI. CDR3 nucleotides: TGTGCCAGCAGTGGACAGGGGGCTGGGGCCAACGTCCTGACTTTC. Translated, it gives CASSGQGAGANVLTF.

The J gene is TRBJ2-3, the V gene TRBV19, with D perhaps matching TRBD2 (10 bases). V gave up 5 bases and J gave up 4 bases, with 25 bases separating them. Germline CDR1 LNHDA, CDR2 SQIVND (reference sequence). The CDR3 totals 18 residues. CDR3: CASSPGQGLLAGADTQYF. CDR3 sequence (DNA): TGTGCCAGTAGTCCGGGACAGGGACTTCTAGCGGGGGCAGATACGCAGTATTTT.

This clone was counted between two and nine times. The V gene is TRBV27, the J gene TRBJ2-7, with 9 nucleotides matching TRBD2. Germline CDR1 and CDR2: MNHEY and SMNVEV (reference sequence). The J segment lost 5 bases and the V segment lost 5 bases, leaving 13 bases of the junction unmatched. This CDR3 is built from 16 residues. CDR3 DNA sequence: TGTGCCAGCAGTGCCCCCTGGTCTAGCGGGAACCACGAGCAGTACTTC. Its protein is CASSAPWSSGNHEQYF.

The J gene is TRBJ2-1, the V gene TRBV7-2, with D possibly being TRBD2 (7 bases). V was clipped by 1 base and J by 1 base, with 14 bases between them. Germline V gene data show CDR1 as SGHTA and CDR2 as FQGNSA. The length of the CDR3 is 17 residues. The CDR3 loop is CASSLVGGALSYNEQFF. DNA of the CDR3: TGTGCCAGCAGCTTAGTGGGGGGGGCTCTTTCCTACAATGAGCAGTTCTTC.

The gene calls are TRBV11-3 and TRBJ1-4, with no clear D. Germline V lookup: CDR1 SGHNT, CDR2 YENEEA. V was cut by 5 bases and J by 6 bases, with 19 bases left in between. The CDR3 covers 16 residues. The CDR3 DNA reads TGTGCCAGCAGCCGGGGTGTCCTCGCGTCTGATGAAAAACTGTTTTTT. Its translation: CASSRGVLASDEKLFF. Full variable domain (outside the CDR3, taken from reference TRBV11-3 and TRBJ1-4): EAGVVQSPRYKIIEKKQPVAFWCNPISGHNTLYWYLQNLGQGPELLIRYENEEAVDDSQLPKDRFSAERLKGVDSTLKIQPAELGDSAVYLCASSRGVLASDEKLFFGSGTQLSVL.

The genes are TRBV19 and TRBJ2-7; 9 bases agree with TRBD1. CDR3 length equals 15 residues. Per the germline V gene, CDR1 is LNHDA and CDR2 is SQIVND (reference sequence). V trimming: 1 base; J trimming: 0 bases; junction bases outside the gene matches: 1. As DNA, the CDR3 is TGTGCCAGTAGTATAGGGACAGGGGACTCCTACGAGCAGTACTTC. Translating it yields CASSIGTGDSYEQYF.

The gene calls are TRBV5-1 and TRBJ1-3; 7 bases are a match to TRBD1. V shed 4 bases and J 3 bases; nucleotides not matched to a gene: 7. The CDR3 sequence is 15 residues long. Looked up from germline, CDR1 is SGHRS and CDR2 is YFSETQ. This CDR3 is CASSATGVIGNTIYF. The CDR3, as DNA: TGCGCCAGCAGCGCAACAGGGGTAATTGGAAACACCATATATTTT.

In nucleotides, the CDR3 is TGTGCCAGCAGCTTGACTAGCGGGTCCCGGAAGGTGTTGATCTACGAGCAGTACTTC. Translation gives CASSLTSGSRKVLIYEQYF. V usage is TRBV5-6 and J usage is TRBJ2-7; 9 bases map to TRBD2. This CDR3 has 19 amino acids. CDR1 and CDR2 from the germline V gene are SGHDT and YYEEEE. The V gene end was trimmed by 1 base and the J gene end by 3 bases; junction bases not matched to a gene: 17. Supplemented by reference TRBV5-6 and TRBJ2-7, the full variable domain reads DAGVTQSPTHLIKTRGQQVTLRCSPKSGHDTVSWYQQALGQGPQFIFQYYEEEERQRGNFPDRFSGHQFPNYSSELNVNALLLGDSALYLCASSLTSGSRKVLIYEQYFGPGTRLTVT.

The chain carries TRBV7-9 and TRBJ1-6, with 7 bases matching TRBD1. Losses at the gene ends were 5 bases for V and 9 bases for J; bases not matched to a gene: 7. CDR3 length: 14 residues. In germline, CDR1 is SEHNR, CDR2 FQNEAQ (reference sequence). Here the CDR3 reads CASSPDRVGSPLHF. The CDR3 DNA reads TGTGCCAGCAGCCCTGACAGGGTCGGTTCACCCCTCCACTTT.

The CDR3 spells CASSIGRGGLEKLFF. The CDR3, as DNA: TGTGCCAGTAGTATAGGCCGCGGGGGGCTGGAAAAACTGTTTTTT. The chain links TRBV19 to TRBJ1-4; D may be TRBD1 (6 bases). Germline V gene lookup returns CDR1 LNHDA and CDR2 SQIVND (reference sequence). Trimming stripped 1 base from V and 8 bases from J, with 14 bases between. This CDR3 comprises 15 residues.

Here the CDR3 reads CASRPSSSTNTEAFF. In DNA, the CDR3 is TGTGCCAGCAGGCCTTCGAGTTCTACCAACACTGAAGCTTTCTTT. The rearrangement joins TRBV28 to TRBJ1-1; D gene uncertain. The germline V gene has CDR1 MDHEN and CDR2 SYDVKM. This CDR3 has 15 amino acids. V was trimmed by 6 bases and J by 2 bases, leaving 16 bases between them.

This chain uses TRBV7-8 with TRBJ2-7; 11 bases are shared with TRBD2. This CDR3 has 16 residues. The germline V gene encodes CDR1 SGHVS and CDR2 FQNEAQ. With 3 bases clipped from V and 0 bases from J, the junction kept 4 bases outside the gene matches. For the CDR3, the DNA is TGTGCCAGCAGCTTGGAGGGACTAGCGGCCTCCTACGAGCAGTACTTC. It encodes CASSLEGLAASYEQYF.

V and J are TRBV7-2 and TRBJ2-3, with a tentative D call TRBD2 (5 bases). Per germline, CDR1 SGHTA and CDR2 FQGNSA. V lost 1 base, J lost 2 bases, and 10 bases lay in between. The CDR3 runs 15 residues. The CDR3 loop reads CASSLEARVTDTQYF. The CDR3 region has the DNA TGTGCCAGCAGCTTAGAAGCGCGGGTCACAGATACGCAGTATTTT. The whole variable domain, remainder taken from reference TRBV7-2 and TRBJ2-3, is GAGVSQSPSNKVTEKGKDVELRCDPISGHTALYWYRQSLGQGLEFLIYFQGNSAPDKSGLPSDRFSAERTGGSVSTLTIQRTQQEDSAVYLCASSLEARVTDTQYFGPGTRLTVL.

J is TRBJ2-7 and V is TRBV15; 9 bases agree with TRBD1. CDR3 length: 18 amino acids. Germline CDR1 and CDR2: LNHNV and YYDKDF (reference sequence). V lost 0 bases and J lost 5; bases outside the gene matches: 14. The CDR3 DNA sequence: TGTGCCACCAGCAGAGAGGGGGGTTCCGGGACAGGGTCCCACGAGCAGTACTTC. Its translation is CATSREGGSGTGSHEQYF. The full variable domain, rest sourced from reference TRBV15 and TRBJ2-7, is DAMVIQNPRYQVTQFGKPVTLSCSQTLNHNVMYWYQQKSSQAPKLLFHYYDKDFNNEADTPDNFQSRRPNTSFCFLDIRSPGLGDTAMYLCATSREGGSGTGSHEQYFGPGTRLTVT.

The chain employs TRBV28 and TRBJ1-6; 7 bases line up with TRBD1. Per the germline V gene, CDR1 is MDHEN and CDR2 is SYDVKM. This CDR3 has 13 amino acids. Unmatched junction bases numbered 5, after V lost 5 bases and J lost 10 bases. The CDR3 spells CASSRQGGSPLHF. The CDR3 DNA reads TGTGCCAGCAGTCGACAGGGTGGCTCACCCCTCCACTTT.

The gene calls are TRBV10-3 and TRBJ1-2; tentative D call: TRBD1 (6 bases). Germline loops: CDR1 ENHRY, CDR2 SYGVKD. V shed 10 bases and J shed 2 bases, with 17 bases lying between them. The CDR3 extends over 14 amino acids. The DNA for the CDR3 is TGTGCCACCTCGGAAGCAGGGGAGAACTATGGCTACACCTTC. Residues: CATSEAGENYGYTF.